The source of this TCR beta chain is a study of response to subunit inactivated influenza vaccine. Study-wide points: Few additional T cells are recruited per seasonal influenza vaccination, authors suggested.

This clonotype came up a few times. The antigen remains undetermined. MiXCR, applied by TCRdb to the RT-PCR reads, yields one record per CDR3 protein. The sample carries around 790,000 distinct CDR3 sequences, approximately 22% recorded once. The origin of this receptor is a man aged 50-60 years who received an inactivated influenza vaccine. Sequences were derived from PBMCs from blood, sampled about 5 days after vaccination.

CDR3 sequence reads: CATSSSSPGQGAKPQHF. The CDR3 DNA sequence: TGTGCCACCAGCAGTTCCTCTCCGGGACAGGGGGCCAAGCCCCAGCATTTT. The chain carries TRBV15 and TRBJ1-5; TRBD1 matches 12 bases. J lost 8 bases, V lost 3 bases, and 11 bases had no gene match. The CDR3 is 17 residues long. Germline V gene sequence: CDR1 LNHNV, CDR2 YYDKDF (reference sequence).